These 20 T cell receptor beta chains came from one sample sequenced in a study of blood T cell repertoires in COVID-19. The protocol was immunoSEQ multiplex PCR, while the TCRdb copy is restricted to in-frame clones and leaves out a portion. The repertoire has tens of thousands of clones, less than 85% of them found once; the top ten carry about 6.5%. The sequencing sample was made of peripheral blood. The source of these receptors is a man aged 65 to 85 with acute or convalescent COVID-19.

The genes are TRBV4-1 and TRBJ2-1, with D perhaps TRBD1 (6 bases). Trimming left V 5 bases short and J 3 bases short, with 17 bases between. The CDR3 is 16 residues long. Germline values: CDR1 MGHRA, CDR2 YSYEKL. The CDR3 DNA follows: TGCGCCAGCAGCGCTTACAGGGAGAGTGTCTACAATGAGCAGTTCTTC. Translated, it gives CASSAYRESVYNEQFF.

The rearrangement uses TRBV5-8 and TRBJ2-2; 11 positions agree with TRBD1. The CDR3 totals 16 residues. Looked up from germline, CDR1 is SGHTS and CDR2 is YDEGEE. V dropped 4 bases and J dropped 6; count of bases not matched to a gene: 8. CDR3 nucleotide sequence: TGTGCCAGCAGCACGGGACAGGGGGTTCTTCCCGGGGAGCTGTTTTTT. It encodes CASSTGQGVLPGELFF.

The gene calls are TRBV9 and TRBJ2-1, with 11 bases that match TRBD1. The germline V gene encodes CDR1 SGDLS and CDR2 YYNGEE. The V gene end was trimmed by 1 base and the J gene end by 6 bases; junction bases not matched to a gene: 6. This CDR3 region has 16 residues. Here the CDR3 reads CASSVTSGTGGNEQFF. The CDR3 DNA reads TGTGCCAGCAGCGTAACATCCGGGACAGGGGGCAATGAGCAGTTCTTC.

V gene TRBV28 combines with J gene TRBJ1-5; D possibly corresponds to TRBD1 (6 bases). V was trimmed by 1 base and J by 4 bases, leaving 11 bases between them. The length of the CDR3 is 15 residues. The germline V gene has CDR1 MDHEN and CDR2 SYDVKM. In nucleotides, the CDR3 is TGTGCCAGCAGTTTATACACAGGGAGTAATCAGCCCCAGCATTTT. This translates into CASSLYTGSNQPQHF.

The V gene is TRBV19, the J gene TRBJ1-2; weak D call: TRBD1 (5 bases). Trimming cost V 6 bases and J 2 bases, with 13 bases left between them. CDR3 length: 14 residues. CDR1 is LNHDA, CDR2 SQIVND, per germline (reference sequence). The CDR3 bases are TGTGCCAGTAGAATGGGACTGGGGAACTATGGCTACACCTTC. It translates to CASRMGLGNYGYTF.

The chain has TRBV5-1 and TRBJ2-5, with D maybe TRBD1 (5 bases). This CDR3 spans 14 amino acids. Germline CDR1 SGHRS, CDR2 YFSETQ. V was shortened by 2 bases and J by 2 bases, with 10 bases between the two germline ends. CDR3 sequence reads: CASSFPTEQETQYF. CDR3 DNA sequence: TGCGCCAGCAGCTTTCCGACAGAACAAGAGACCCAGTACTTC. The full variable domain, in which reference TRBV5-1 and TRBJ2-5 provide the parts outside the CDR3, is KAGVTQTPRYLIKTRGQQVTLSCSPISGHRSVSWYQQTPGQGLQFLFEYFSETQRNKGNFPGRFSGRQFSNSRSEMNVSTLELGDSALYLCASSFPTEQETQYFGPGTRLLVL.

The V and J genes are TRBV5-4 and TRBJ2-3; D ambiguous. Germline loops: CDR1 SGHNT, CDR2 YYREEE (reference sequence). V was trimmed by 4 bases and J by 3 bases, leaving 6 bases between them. The CDR3 is 12 residues long. CDR3 DNA sequence: TGTGCCAGCAGCCGTTCTACAGATACGCAGTATTTT. Its protein product is CASSRSTDTQYF. Looking up the rest from reference TRBV5-4 and TRBJ2-3 gives the full variable domain: ETGVTQSPTHLIKTRGQQVTLRCSSQSGHNTVSWYQQALGQGPQFIFQYYREEENGRGNFPPRFSGLQFPNYSSELNVNALELDDSALYLCASSRSTDTQYFGPGTRLTVL.

This clone occurred a few times. The chain has TRBV24-1 and TRBJ1-3; no reliable D call. V was pared by 2 bases and J by 4 bases, with 11 bases between. The V gene's germline CDR1 is KGHDR and CDR2 SFDVKD. This CDR3 is built from 15 residues. The chain's CDR3 is CATSDSTNAGNTIYF. As DNA, the CDR3 is TGTGCCACCAGTGATTCAACTAATGCCGGAAACACCATATATTTT.

This clone has more than one count but fewer than ten. J is TRBJ2-5 and V is TRBV7-9; D is ambiguous. Per germline, CDR1 SEHNR and CDR2 FQNEAQ (reference sequence). The V and J ends lost 4 bases and 5 bases respectively, with 5 bases between them. The CDR3 runs to 11 residues. CDR3 DNA sequence: TGTGCCAGCAGCTCCTATGAGACCCAGTACTTC. Its translation: CASSSYETQYF.

This clone was seen a few times. This chain joins TRBV5-1 and TRBJ2-2; 7 bases are a match to TRBD1. CDR3 length equals 16 residues. Germline V lookup: CDR1 SGHRS, CDR2 YFSETQ. V dropped 1 base and J dropped 2; count of bases not matched to a gene: 5. The CDR3 DNA sequence: TGCGCCAGCAGCTTGACCACAGGGGCCAACACCGGGGAGCTGTTTTTT. Translation gives CASSLTTGANTGELFF.

This clone has just a few counts. The rearrangement links TRBV5-6 to TRBJ1-1; D perhaps matches TRBD1 (5 bases). The CDR3 is 16 residues long. With 1 base removed from V and 4 bases from J, the gap between germline ends came to 17 bases. CDR1 SGHDT and CDR2 YYEEEE come from the germline V gene. Here the CDR3 reads CASSLFQGRGGTEAFF. CDR3 sequence (DNA): TGTGCCAGCAGCTTGTTTCAGGGAAGGGGCGGCACTGAAGCTTTCTTT.

This clone was found once. The rearrangement joins TRBV2 to TRBJ1-4, with a weak D call TRBD1 (5 bases). The CDR3 extends over 15 amino acids. The germline CDR1 and CDR2 sequences are SNHLY and FYNNEI. Trimming removed 4 bases from V and 10 bases from J, with 19 bases in between. In nucleotides, the CDR3 is TGTGCCAGCAGTGCAACGACAGCGAGCCACGGAAAACTGTTTTTT. The encoded protein is CASSATTASHGKLFF.

This chain links TRBV19 with TRBJ2-7, with a possible D match to TRBD2 (6 bases). Germline V gene data show CDR1 as LNHDA and CDR2 as SQIVND (reference sequence). The length of the CDR3 is 12 residues. V dropped 7 bases and J dropped 5 bases, with 12 bases sitting between them. The CDR3 protein is CASTTGEHEQYF. In DNA, the CDR3 is TGTGCCAGTACGACGGGAGAACACGAGCAGTACTTC.

The CDR3 loop is CATSRGGGTGHEAFF. In DNA form, the CDR3 reads TGTGCCACCAGCAGGGGGGGAGGGACAGGCCATGAAGCTTTCTTT. The chain carries TRBV15 and TRBJ1-1, with TRBD1 identical over 8 bases. The germline gives CDR1 LNHNV, CDR2 YYDKDF (reference sequence). The ends lost 3 bases at V and 7 bases at J; junction bases unmatched: 10. The CDR3 is 15 residues long.

This sequence joins TRBV12-2 and TRBJ2-2; no check of the table's D call, TRBD2, against the DNA was made. TRBV12-2 counts as a pseudogene. CDR3 length: 17 amino acids. CDR3 amino acids: CASRLRAGGPNTGELFF. For the CDR3, the DNA is TGTGCAAGTCGCTTAAGGGCGGGCGGGCCGAACACCGGGGAGCTGTTTTTT.

The chain recombines TRBV5-1 with TRBJ2-2; TRBD1 matches 9 bases. The germline CDR1 and CDR2 sequences are SGHRS and YFSETQ. The length of the CDR3 is 14 residues. Losses at the gene ends were 4 bases for V and 6 bases for J; bases not matched to a gene: 4. The CDR3 loop is CASSEGQGSGELFF. The DNA of the CDR3 is TGCGCCAGCAGCGAGGGACAGGGCTCCGGGGAGCTGTTTTTT.

The rearrangement links TRBV5-1 to TRBJ1-1, with 12 positions matching TRBD1. Looked up from germline, CDR1 is SGHRS and CDR2 is YFSETQ. J gave up 4 bases and V 4 bases, and 8 bases lay outside the gene matches. The CDR3 length is 16 residues. CDR3 sequence: CASSDRDRGLGTEAFF. The CDR3 region has the DNA TGCGCCAGCAGCGATCGGGACAGGGGGCTTGGCACTGAAGCTTTCTTT.

The chain uses TRBV7-8 and TRBJ2-7; D gene uncertain. The germline V and J ends were trimmed by 2 bases and 1 base, with 12 bases remaining between them. The CDR3 is made up of 15 amino acids. Germline-derived CDR1 and CDR2 are SGHVS and FQNEAQ. The CDR3 sequence: CASSLNPQVSYEQYF. The CDR3 bases are TGTGCCAGCAGCTTAAACCCTCAGGTTTCCTACGAGCAGTACTTC.

The chain uses TRBV2 and TRBJ2-3; 7 bases align to TRBD1. Germline-derived CDR1 and CDR2 are SNHLY and FYNNEI. After removal of 5 bases from V and 3 bases from J, the junction contained 5 bases not matched to a gene. The CDR3 sequence is 14 residues long. The CDR3 coding sequence is TGTGCCAGCAGTAGGCAGGGGGAGACAGATACGCAGTATTTT. It specifies CASSRQGETDTQYF.

This clone was seen just once. The chain has TRBV5-4 and TRBJ2-3; the D gene is possibly TRBD1 (6 bases). The CDR3 is 16 residues long. CDR1 and CDR2 from the germline V gene are SGHNT and YYREEE (reference sequence). With 5 bases removed from V and 2 bases from J, the gap between germline ends came to 18 bases. CDR3 loop: CASRVGTTLPTDTQYF. CDR3 nucleotides: TGTGCCAGCAGGGTCGGGACAACCCTTCCCACAGATACGCAGTATTTT.